These T cell receptor beta chains were read from a single sample in a study of CD8 T cells in ankylosing spondylitis. TCRdb recomputed calls from the 5' RACE reads with MiXCR, one row per CDR3 protein. This table has more than 150,000 distinct CDR3 sequences, around a sixth appearing once. The sequenced sample was blood, either unsorted or a sorted T cell fraction (not recorded which). The receptors derive from a male donor aged 5 to 29 with ankylosing spondylitis or in good health (not recorded which). Both conserved end residues are part of each CDR3. Each record gives: J gene, D gene, clone size, V gene, CDR3 DNA, CDR3 protein. D genes are given only for firm matches. Clone size is not always given. Where it is, it says once, few, many or a class for expanded clones.

j_gene: TRBJ2-1
d_gene: TRBD2
abundance: few
v_gene: TRBV4-1
CDR3nt: TGCGCCAGCAGCCAAGAGGGGGGACTAGCCGCCTCCTACAATGAGCAGTTCTTC
CDR3aa: CASSQEGGLAASYNEQFF

j_gene: TRBJ1-5
d_gene: TRBD1
abundance: .
v_gene: TRBV15
CDR3nt: TGTGCCACCAGACTAACGGCAGGGGGTCACCAGCCCCAGCATTTT
CDR3aa: CATRLTAGGHQPQHF

j_gene: TRBJ2-3
d_gene: TRBD2
abundance: many
v_gene: TRBV3-1
CDR3nt: TGTGCCAGCAGCCAGAATAGCGGGGCCTACACAGATACGCAGTATTTT
CDR3aa: CASSQNSGAYTDTQYF

j_gene: TRBJ2-5
d_gene: .
abundance: many
v_gene: TRBV4-3
CDR3nt: TGCGCCAGCAGCCCCACTCGGGGTGGGGAGACCCAGTACTTC
CDR3aa: CASSPTRGGETQYF

j_gene: TRBJ2-5
d_gene: .
abundance: many
v_gene: TRBV20-1
CDR3nt: TGCAGTGCATACCCGAGTGTATCTGAGACCCAGTACTTC
CDR3aa: CSAYPSVSETQYF

j_gene: TRBJ2-5
d_gene: .
abundance: .
v_gene: TRBV3-1
CDR3nt: TGTGCCAGCAGAGACGAGACCCAGTACTTC
CDR3aa: CASRDETQYF

j_gene: TRBJ2-1
d_gene: .
abundance: .
v_gene: TRBV20-1
CDR3nt: TGCAGTGCTAGAGACCGAAAGTGGGAGCAGTTCTTC
CDR3aa: CSARDRKWEQFF

j_gene: TRBJ2-7
d_gene: TRBD1
abundance: few
v_gene: TRBV7-6
CDR3nt: TGTGCCAGCAGCTCACTCCGGGACAGCTACGAGCAGTACTTC
CDR3aa: CASSSLRDSYEQYF

j_gene: TRBJ2-1
d_gene: .
abundance: .
v_gene: TRBV20-1
CDR3nt: TGCAGTGCGCCTTCACTCCAGGGCGGACACAATGAGCAGTTCTTC
CDR3aa: CSAPSLQGGHNEQFF

j_gene: TRBJ2-1
d_gene: .
abundance: many
v_gene: TRBV7-9
CDR3nt: TGTGCCAGCAGCCCAAAACTAAGCCAAGGTTTAGACAATGAGCAGTTCTTC
CDR3aa: CASSPKLSQGLDNEQFF

j_gene: TRBJ2-1
d_gene: TRBD2
abundance: many
v_gene: TRBV7-9
CDR3nt: TGTGCCAGCAGCTTATTTACATCCGGGAGGGGTCCCACTTACAATGAGCAGTTCTTC
CDR3aa: CASSLFTSGRGPTYNEQFF

j_gene: TRBJ2-7
d_gene: TRBD1
abundance: many
v_gene: TRBV7-9
CDR3nt: TGTGCCAGCAGCTTCCCCGCCGGACAGGGGGCTGACGAGCAGTACTTC
CDR3aa: CASSFPAGQGADEQYF

j_gene: TRBJ2-2
d_gene: .
abundance: many
v_gene: TRBV12-3/TRBV12-4
CDR3nt: TGTGCCAGCAGTGCAGGGGCGGGGGAGCTGTTTTTT
CDR3aa: CASSAGAGELFF

j_gene: TRBJ1-2
d_gene: .
abundance: many
v_gene: TRBV24-1
CDR3nt: TGTGCCACCAGTGGTGGTTCAGGGATGAAGAGGGCTAACTATGGCTACACCTTC
CDR3aa: CATSGGSGMKRANYGYTF

j_gene: TRBJ2-1
d_gene: .
abundance: .
v_gene: TRBV27
CDR3nt: TGTGCCAGCAGTTTTCGGTTGGACACGGGTCGGGAGCAGTTCTTC
CDR3aa: CASSFRLDTGREQFF

j_gene: TRBJ2-1
d_gene: .
abundance: many
v_gene: TRBV6-5
CDR3nt: TGTGCCAGCGGCCGAAGGGGAGTCCACAATGAGCAGTTCTTC
CDR3aa: CASGRRGVHNEQFF

j_gene: TRBJ2-3
d_gene: .
abundance: many
v_gene: TRBV12-3/TRBV12-4
CDR3nt: TGTGCCAGCAGCCCCTTGTGGGAAAACACAGATACGCAGTATTTT
CDR3aa: CASSPLWENTDTQYF

j_gene: TRBJ2-1
d_gene: TRBD2
abundance: many
v_gene: TRBV12-3/TRBV12-4
CDR3nt: TGTGCCAGCAGTCATAGAGAACTAGCGGGAGTTTGGCAGTTCTTC
CDR3aa: CASSHRELAGVWQFF

j_gene: TRBJ1-2
d_gene: .
abundance: many
v_gene: TRBV5-1
CDR3nt: TGCGCCAGCAGCTTGGGTGGCAGGGGCGTGGAAGGCTACACCTTC
CDR3aa: CASSLGGRGVEGYTF

j_gene: TRBJ2-1
d_gene: TRBD2
abundance: many
v_gene: TRBV7-9
CDR3nt: TGTGCCAGCAAGAAAACAGGTCTAGCGGGAGGGTCCAATGAGCAGTTCTTC
CDR3aa: CASKKTGLAGGSNEQFF

j_gene: TRBJ2-2
d_gene: .
abundance: few
v_gene: TRBV5-1
CDR3nt: TGCGCCAGCAGCTTGTGGGCCGACAGGCTACTAGGTGGTAACACCGGGGAGCTGTTTTTT
CDR3aa: CASSLWADRLLGGNTGELFF

j_gene: TRBJ2-3
d_gene: TRBD2
abundance: many
v_gene: TRBV20-1
CDR3nt: TGCAGTGCTGGGGGACTAGCGGGAGGCTTCACAGATACGCAGTATTTT
CDR3aa: CSAGGLAGGFTDTQYF

j_gene: TRBJ2-1
d_gene: .
abundance: many
v_gene: TRBV5-1
CDR3nt: TGCGCCAGCAGCTTGGAGGGCAAGGGCATCTCCAATGAGCAGTTCTTC
CDR3aa: CASSLEGKGISNEQFF

j_gene: TRBJ2-1
d_gene: .
abundance: many
v_gene: TRBV7-6
CDR3nt: TGTGCCAGCAGCTTGGTTGTGGGGACCGTCCGCAATGAGCAGTTCTTC
CDR3aa: CASSLVVGTVRNEQFF

j_gene: TRBJ2-7
d_gene: .
abundance: .
v_gene: TRBV20-1
CDR3nt: TGCAGTTCTCCGGGAGTGGGCGAGCAGTACTTC
CDR3aa: CSSPGVGEQYF

j_gene: TRBJ1-2
d_gene: .
abundance: many
v_gene: TRBV9
CDR3nt: TGTGCCAGCAGCGTACCACTCAGGGGCTACACCTTC
CDR3aa: CASSVPLRGYTF

j_gene: TRBJ1-1
d_gene: .
abundance: many
v_gene: TRBV4-1
CDR3nt: TGCGCCAGCAGCCAAGAACGGAGAACTGAAGCTTTCTTT
CDR3aa: CASSQERRTEAFF

j_gene: TRBJ1-1
d_gene: .
abundance: few
v_gene: TRBV4-1
CDR3nt: TGCGCCAGCAGCCAAGATTCTCCGTTCAACACTGAAGCTTTCTTT
CDR3aa: CASSQDSPFNTEAFF